The 16 T cell receptor beta chains below all came from one sample that was sequenced in a study of shared clonotypes between healthy human individuals. CD45RO-negative cells were positively selected for CCR7, leaving out terminally differentiated effector memory CD45RA+ cells. The repertoire was sequenced with immunoSEQ multiplex PCR; TCRdb's copy has only in-frame clones and lacks some. Counted here are about 750,000 clones, more than 85% occurring once; the ten biggest clones make up less than 25%. The sample taken for sequencing was naive CD8+ T cells sorted from blood. Receptor source: a man aged 25-40 years in good health.

The chain uses TRBV7-9 and TRBJ2-2, with a possible D match to TRBD1 (6 bases). In germline, CDR1 is SEHNR, CDR2 FQNEAQ (reference sequence). Trimming shortened V by 4 bases and J by 4 bases, and 10 bases separated the two germline ends. The CDR3 sequence is 14 residues long. Written as DNA, the CDR3 is TGTGCCAGCAGCTCAAGGACAGTCACCGGGGAGCTGTTTTTT. Translation: CASSSRTVTGELFF.

Turning to this clone: Within the sample, other DNA sequences also encode this same CDR3. The genes are TRBV5-1 and TRBJ2-1; a possible D gene is TRBD1 (5 bases). Trimming pared 0 bases from V and 0 bases from J, leaving 7 bases between. Germline V gives CDR1 SGHRS, CDR2 YFSETQ. The CDR3 is 15 residues long. The CDR3 loop is CASSLGQSSYNEQFF. CDR3 DNA sequence: TGCGCCAGCAGCTTGGGACAGAGCTCCTACAATGAGCAGTTCTTC.

V and J are TRBV30 and TRBJ1-4; 10 nucleotides match TRBD1. The CDR3 contains 16 residues. The V gene's germline CDR1 is GTSNPN and CDR2 SVGIG (reference sequence). V lost 2 bases, J lost 8 bases, and 11 bases stayed unmatched. The CDR3 region has the DNA TGTGCCTGGAGTAGTTTAGGGACAGGGGCGGAGGAAAAACTGTTTTTT. Translation gives CAWSSLGTGAEEKLFF.

The chain recombines TRBV28 with TRBJ1-2; D may be TRBD1 (5 bases). CDR1 and CDR2 (germline): MDHEN, SYDVKM. This CDR3 region has 15 residues. The V end lost 6 bases, the J end lost 2 bases, and 16 bases lay between the germline ends. CDR3 amino acids: CASSLAGGVNYGYTF. CDR3 nucleotides: TGTGCCAGCAGCCTAGCGGGGGGGGTAAACTATGGCTACACCTTC.

The rearrangement uses TRBV19 and TRBJ1-3; D is unresolved. Germline V CDR1 and CDR2: LNHDA, SQIVND (reference sequence). V was cut by 3 bases and J by 1 base, with 10 bases left in between. The CDR3 totals 15 residues. CDR3 region: CASSIFTGSGNTIYF. The CDR3 nucleotides read TGTGCCAGTAGTATCTTTACCGGGTCTGGAAACACCATATATTTT.

As to this clone: Other DNA sequences in the same sample also yield this CDR3. The V call is TRBV7-9, the J call TRBJ2-7; 7 bases fit TRBD2. V lost 6 bases, J lost 5 bases, and 4 bases stayed unmatched. Germline V lookup: CDR1 SEHNR, CDR2 FQNEAQ (reference sequence). This CDR3 is 12 amino acids long. Here the CDR3 reads CASSGGGDEQYF. The CDR3 DNA reads TGTGCCAGCAGTGGGGGAGGGGACGAGCAGTACTTC.

This chain links TRBV7-9 with TRBJ2-1; 14 bases are a match to TRBD2. CDR1 is SEHNR and CDR2 is FQNEAQ in the germline V gene (reference sequence). V shed 5 bases, J shed 0 bases, and the junction held 6 bases outside the gene matches. There are 18 residues in the CDR3. The DNA for the CDR3 is TGTGCCAGCAGCGAAGGACTAGCGGGAGGATACTCCTACAATGAGCAGTTCTTC. Translated: CASSEGLAGGYSYNEQFF.

The chain joins TRBV6-7 to TRBJ2-7; D unclear. TRBV6-7 is marked as an open reading frame, function uncertain. This CDR3 has 13 amino acids. Trimming stripped 5 bases from V and 3 bases from J, with 11 bases between. The CDR3 bases are TGTGCCAGCAGTCCCCAGCCCTACTACGAGCAGTACTTC. Protein product: CASSPQPYYEQYF.

The chain uses TRBV5-5 and TRBJ2-7; D perhaps matches TRBD1 (5 bases). V was shortened by 3 bases and J by 2 bases, with 15 bases between the two germline ends. The CDR3 length is 15 residues. Germline values: CDR1 SGHKS, CDR2 YYEKEE (reference sequence). The CDR3 DNA sequence: TGTGCCAGCAGCTCCGTCAGGGCTTACGCCTACGAGCAGTACTTC. Its protein is CASSSVRAYAYEQYF.

The chain links TRBV7-9 to TRBJ2-1; D is unclear. The V end was cut by 5 bases, the J end by 4 bases, with 9 bases between. Looked up from germline, CDR1 is SEHNR and CDR2 is FQNEAQ (reference sequence). CDR3 length equals 13 residues. CDR3 sequence (DNA): TGTGCCAGCAGCCGGCCCGATTACAATGAGCAGTTCTTC. Translated: CASSRPDYNEQFF.

V and J are TRBV19 and TRBJ1-4, with D possibly TRBD1 on 6 matching bases. The CDR3 spans 14 residues. Germline V CDR1 and CDR2: LNHDA, SQIVND (reference sequence). The V and J ends lost 5 bases and 5 bases respectively, with 12 bases between them. CDR3 region: CASSADRYNEKLFF. CDR3 nucleotide sequence: TGTGCCAGTAGTGCGGACAGATACAATGAAAAACTGTTTTTT.

The chain couples TRBV15 to TRBJ2-5, with TRBD2 matching over 7 bases. V was pared by 1 base and J by 5 bases, with 10 bases of the junction left unmatched. The V gene's germline CDR1 is LNHNV and CDR2 YYDKDF (reference sequence). CDR3 length: 16 amino acids. The CDR3 DNA reads as TGTGCCACCAGCAGAGTCTCAGCGGGGAAGGAGGAGACCCAGTACTTC. As protein: CATSRVSAGKEETQYF.

This rearrangement joins TRBV30 to TRBJ2-3; TRBD2 matches at 14 bases. CDR1 is GTSNPN, CDR2 SVGIG, per germline (reference sequence). V dropped 4 bases and J dropped 6; count of bases not matched to a gene: 6. The CDR3 sequence is 15 residues long. The CDR3 bases are TGTGCCTGGACGTTCGGGACTAGCGGGAGTGATACGCAGTATTTT. This translates into CAWTFGTSGSDTQYF.

The J gene is TRBJ2-1, the V gene TRBV6-6; D perhaps matches TRBD1 (6 bases). V was cut by 3 bases and J by 8 bases, with 17 bases left in between. The germline gives CDR1 MNHNY, CDR2 SVGAGI (reference sequence). CDR3 length: 15 residues. CDR3 loop: CASSYQGGIWDEQFF. The DNA for the CDR3 is TGTGCCAGCAGTTATCAAGGGGGAATCTGGGATGAGCAGTTCTTC.

This rearrangement joins TRBV4-1 to TRBJ2-3; D possibly corresponds to TRBD2 (6 bases). The germline CDR1 and CDR2 sequences are MGHRA and YSYEKL. The CDR3 sequence is 16 residues long. V lost 1 base to trimming and J lost 4 bases, with 15 bases between them. Written as DNA, the CDR3 is TGCGCCAGCAGCCAAGCGGGTGGAGGGGATGCAGATACGCAGTATTTT. As protein: CASSQAGGGDADTQYF.

V gene TRBV5-4 combines with J gene TRBJ2-3; D is uncertain. There are 12 residues in the CDR3. Germline lookup yields CDR1 SGHNT and CDR2 YYREEE (reference sequence). The V end was cut by 0 bases, the J end by 7 bases, with 6 bases between. CDR3 amino acids: CASSLDTYTQYF. CDR3 coding DNA: TGTGCCAGCAGCTTGGATACCTATACGCAGTATTTT.